This T cell receptor (beta chain) is from a study of T cells in localized non-small cell lung cancer (dated by TCRdb to 2018 to 2020). Regarding the research as a whole: The study examined T cell repertoires in approximately 240 patients with early-stage NSCLC and compared tumors with uninvolved tumor-adjacent lungs. The cohort comprised 200 to 300 treatment-naïve NSCLC patients with resected, localized lung tumors. Of the NSCLC patients, 120 to 150 were male and roughly 110 were female, and the mean age was about 69 years.

This clone has only a few counts. Its antigen has not been determined. Base-call qualities are not available, and no considerably larger clone is one nucleotide away. At diagnosis, tumor, uninvolved tumor-adjacent lung and peripheral blood were collected and then preserved as a mix of FFPE and fresh-frozen material. Blood samples were analyzed as peripheral blood mononuclear cells for TCR repertoire profiling. The paper's findings and limits, for the study overall: A median of around 57 of the top 100 tumor clones were detected in paired uninvolved adjacent lung, and some 30 of these tumor clones were also found among the top 100 clones of the paired uninvolved adjacent lung. Longer overall survival was associated with higher T cell density in blood, whereas shorter survival was associated with higher clonality in adjacent lung. Because the study design was exploratory, TCR variables were selected using unadjusted p-values without false-discovery rate correction. Uninvolved tumor-adjacent lung showed the highest T cell clonality, higher than tumor, which suggests more focused antigenic responses in the uninvolved tumor-adjacent lung. Because multi-region tumor sequencing was not done, intratumor heterogeneity could not be ruled out.

TCR beta CDR3 regions were sequenced from DNA using the immunoSEQ Assay. From the authors' description of their analysis: To compute T cell density, TCR beta template counts were normalized to usable DNA, which was estimated by amplifying housekeeping genes. Richness was estimated with the preseqR package, extrapolating to 400,000 templates for PBMC samples and 120,000 templates for tissue samples. Clonality was defined by subtracting Pielou's evenness from one. Tissue-enriched TCRs were identified through differential abundance testing performed on productive amino-acid clonotypes, with a minimum total count of 5 and an alpha of 0.1. The Jaccard Index and the Morisita Overlap Index were used to quantify repertoire overlap between compartments. GLIPH clustered TCR beta CDR3s with public tetramer-defined viral CDR3s; viral motifs required at least three viral sequences plus V-gene enrichment. Imported from immuneACCESS, the table was reduced by TCRdb to in-frame sequences with V and J called. These copies leave out some clones; in studies compared against another copy, an unresolved V gene accounts for under half, and the cause of the remainder is not known. V and J calls and clone size are as listed in that table; D and trimming were resolved from the DNA. Within this sample are over 40,000 clones, with approximately 86% of them counted one time only. The ten largest clones capture roughly 7.1% of the sample.

The CDR3 runs 12 residues from the cysteine to the phenylalanine. Only CDR3 DNA is held: 36 bases, read in frame from base 1. The germline ends are 7 bases apart after V is trimmed by 6 bases and J by 7 bases. From the germline V gene, CDR1 is ENHRY and CDR2 is SYGVKD. The sample in question was peripheral blood, obtained before any cancer treatment. This TCR was sampled from a woman aged 18 to 55 with stage III lung adenocarcinoma. This chain joins TRBV10-3 to TRBJ1-6, with TRBD1 as a weak D call on 5 bases. The CDR3 protein: CAIRQGNSPLHF. The DNA sequence is TGTGCCATCAGGCAGGGAAATTCACCCCTCCACTTT.